The clone carrying this T cell receptor beta chain appeared a few times. The data originate from a study of blood T cells in healthy people across ages. Every donor contributed roughly 10 milliliters of peripheral blood by blood draw. The germline gives CDR1 SQVTM, CDR2 ANQGSEA. The CDR3 is made up of 12 amino acids. A second about 7 to 12 cycle PCR used barcoded and J-beta primers. TCRdb called the 5' RACE reads again in MiXCR, with one record for every CDR3 protein. Of about 760,000 distinct CDR3 sequences in the sample, roughly 25% are singletons; the top ten hold more than 7.5%. The data also belong to a second study, concerning T cells of mothers and their children. That paper states: Three healthy Caucasian mothers, along with their six children, were the donors. Some 2.8 million TCR beta reads per child versus over 10 million per mother.

The clonotype was recovered from a boy aged 5-17 years in good health. Sequenced sample: blood. The chain employs TRBV29-1 and TRBJ2-5, with D possibly TRBD2 on 5 matching bases. The DNA end lines up better with TRBJ2-1; the J call may be wrong. The CDR3 DNA is TGCAGCGGGAGGACTGCGTACAATGAGCAGTTCTTC. Encoded protein: CSGRTAYNEQFF.